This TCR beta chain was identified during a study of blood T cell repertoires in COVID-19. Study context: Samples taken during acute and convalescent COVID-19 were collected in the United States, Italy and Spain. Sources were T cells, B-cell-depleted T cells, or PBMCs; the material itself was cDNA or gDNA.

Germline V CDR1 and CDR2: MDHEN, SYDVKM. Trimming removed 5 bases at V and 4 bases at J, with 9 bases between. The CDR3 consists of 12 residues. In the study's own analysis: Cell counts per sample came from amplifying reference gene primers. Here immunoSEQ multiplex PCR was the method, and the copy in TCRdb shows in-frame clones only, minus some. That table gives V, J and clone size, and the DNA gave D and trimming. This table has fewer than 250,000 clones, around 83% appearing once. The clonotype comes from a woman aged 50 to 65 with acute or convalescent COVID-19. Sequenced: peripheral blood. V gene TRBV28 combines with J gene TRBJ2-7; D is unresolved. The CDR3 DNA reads TGTGCCAGCAGTATAAGCAGGTACGAGCAGTACTTC. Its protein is CASSISRYEQYF.